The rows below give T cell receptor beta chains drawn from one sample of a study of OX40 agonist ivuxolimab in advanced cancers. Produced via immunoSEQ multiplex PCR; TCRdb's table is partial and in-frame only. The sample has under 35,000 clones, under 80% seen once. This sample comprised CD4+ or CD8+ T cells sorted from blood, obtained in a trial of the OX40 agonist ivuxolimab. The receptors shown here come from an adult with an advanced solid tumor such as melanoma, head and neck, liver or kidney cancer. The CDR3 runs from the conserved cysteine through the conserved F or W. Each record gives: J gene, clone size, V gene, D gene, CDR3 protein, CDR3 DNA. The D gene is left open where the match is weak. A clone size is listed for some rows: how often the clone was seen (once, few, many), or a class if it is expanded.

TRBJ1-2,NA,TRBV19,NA,CASSFDSSPYYGYTF,TGTGCCAGTAGTTTCGACAGCTCACCCTACTATGGCTACACCTTC
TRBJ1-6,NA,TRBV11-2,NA,CASSLDPWEGSPLHF,TGTGCCAGCAGCTTAGATCCCTGGGAGGGTTCACCCCTCCACTTT
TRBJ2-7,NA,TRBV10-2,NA,CASSDPTDLRNHEQYF,TGCGCCAGCAGTGACCCTACGGATTTACGAAACCACGAGCAGTACTTC
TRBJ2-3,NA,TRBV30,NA,CAWSVRISDTQYF,TGTGCCTGGAGTGTGAGGATTTCGGATACGCAGTATTTT
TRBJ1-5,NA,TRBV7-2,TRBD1,CASTLNTGGLGAQHF,TGTGCCAGCACCCTAAACACAGGGGGCTTGGGCGCCCAGCATTTT
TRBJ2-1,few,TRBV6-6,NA,CASSYGGDSRYNEQFF,TGTGCCAGCAGTTACGGAGGCGACAGTAGATACAATGAGCAGTTCTTC
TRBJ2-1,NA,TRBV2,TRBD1,CASRFPTGVYNEQFF,TGTGCCAGCAGATTTCCCACAGGGGTCTACAATGAGCAGTTCTTC
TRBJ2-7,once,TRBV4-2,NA,CASSQDAAGALSYEQYF,TGTGCCAGCAGCCAAGATGCGGCGGGCGCTTTATCCTACGAGCAGTACTTC
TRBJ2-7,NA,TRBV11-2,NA,CASSILTGYEQYF,TGTGCCAGCAGCATACTGACAGGCTACGAGCAGTACTTC
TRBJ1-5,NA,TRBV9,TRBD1,CASSIGGGGNQPQHF,TGTGCCAGCAGCATAGGGGGCGGTGGCAATCAGCCCCAGCATTTT
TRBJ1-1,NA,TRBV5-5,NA,CASSLEVYTEAFF,TGTGCCAGCAGCTTGGAAGTGTACACTGAAGCTTTCTTT
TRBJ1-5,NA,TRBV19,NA,CASNVITPGAVQPQHF,TGTGCCAGTAATGTCATTACCCCCGGGGCAGTTCAGCCCCAGCATTTT
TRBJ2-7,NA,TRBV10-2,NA,CASSKGGSSYEQYF,TGCGCCAGCTCAAAAGGCGGGTCCTCCTACGAGCAGTACTTC
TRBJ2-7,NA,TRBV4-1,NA,CASSQDQGPRTSYEQYF,TGCGCCAGCAGCCAAGATCAGGGCCCGCGAACCTCCTACGAGCAGTACTTC
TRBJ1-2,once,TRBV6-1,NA,CASSEEWSNYGYTF,TGTGCCAGCAGTGAAGAATGGAGTAACTATGGCTACACCTTC
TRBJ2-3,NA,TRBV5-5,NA,CASSLVPLPIATDTQYF,TGTGCCAGCAGCTTGGTCCCACTACCTATAGCCACAGATACGCAGTATTTT
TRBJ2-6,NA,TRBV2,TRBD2,CASSYGTSVGANVLTF,TGTGCCAGCAGCTATGGGACTAGCGTTGGGGCCAACGTCCTGACTTTC
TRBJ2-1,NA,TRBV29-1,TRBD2,CSAQRGLAGGHNEQFF,TGCAGCGCCCAGCGCGGACTAGCGGGGGGGCACAATGAGCAGTTCTTC
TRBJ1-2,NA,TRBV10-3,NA,CAISESDGYTF,TGTGCCATCAGTGAGTCCGATGGCTACACCTTC
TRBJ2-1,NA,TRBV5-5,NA,CASSLSPGPNEQFF,TGTGCCAGCAGCTTATCCCCGGGGCCTAACGAGCAGTTCTTC
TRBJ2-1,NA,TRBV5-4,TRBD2,CASSLALAGGEQFF,TGTGCCAGCAGCTTGGCTCTAGCGGGGGGGGAGCAGTTCTTC
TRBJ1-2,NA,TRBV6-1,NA,CASSPLSGYTF,TGTGCCAGCAGCCCTTTATCCGGCTACACCTTC
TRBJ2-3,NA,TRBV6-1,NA,CASSEDVRTPQKYF,TGTGCCAGCAGTGAAGATGTAAGGACCCCTCAAAAGTATTTT
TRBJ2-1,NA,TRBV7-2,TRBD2,CASSWTSGGNEQFF,TGTGCCAGCAGCTGGACTAGCGGGGGGAATGAGCAGTTCTTC
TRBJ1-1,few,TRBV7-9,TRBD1,CASSLQGAGTEAFF,TGTGCCAGCAGCTTACAGGGGGCAGGGACTGAAGCTTTCTTT
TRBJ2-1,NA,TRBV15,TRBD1,CATSRDRGQGAFYNEQFF,TGTGCCACCAGCAGAGATCGGGGACAGGGGGCTTTCTACAATGAGCAGTTCTTC
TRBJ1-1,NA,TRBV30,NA,CACPPVEGDWSEAFF,TGTGCCTGCCCCCCCGTCGAAGGGGATTGGTCTGAAGCTTTCTTT
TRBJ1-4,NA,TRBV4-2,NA,CASSQVSVNNEKLFF,TGTGCCAGCAGCCAAGTTTCGGTAAATAATGAAAAACTGTTTTTT
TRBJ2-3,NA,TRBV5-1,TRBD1,CASSRATTGTADTQYF,TGCGCCAGCAGCCGCGCCACGACAGGGACGGCAGATACGCAGTATTTT
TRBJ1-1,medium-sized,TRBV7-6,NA,CASSLYPNMNTEAFF,TGTGCCAGCAGCTTATACCCAAACATGAACACTGAAGCTTTCTTT
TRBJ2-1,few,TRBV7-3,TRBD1,CASSEPGTGGGEQFF,TGTGCCAGCAGCGAGCCCGGGACAGGGGGCGGTGAGCAGTTCTTC
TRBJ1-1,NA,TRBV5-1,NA,CASSFRPGLNTEAFF,TGCGCCAGCAGCTTTAGACCAGGCCTGAACACTGAAGCTTTCTTT
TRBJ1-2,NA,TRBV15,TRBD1,CATSRDRDRSRYTF,TGTGCCACCAGCAGAGATCGGGACAGGTCTCGCTACACCTTC